Listed below are T cell receptor beta chains from one sample, sequenced in a study of cytomegalovirus exposure and HLA in healthy donors. Repertoires were generated with immunoSEQ multiplex PCR, while TCRdb's copy carries only in-frame clones and drops some. The sample carries some 160,000 clones, approximately 88% recorded once. The sequencing input was PBMCs. These receptors were taken from a young woman in good health and CMV-seronegative. CDR3s include the opening cysteine and the closing phenylalanine or tryptophan.

V gene: TRBV15; CDR3 protein: CATSGRIDRGPRGNQPQHF
V gene: TRBV5-4; CDR3 protein: CASSLKQGNRVTYEQYF
V gene: TRBV30; CDR3 protein: CAWSDGRGRSGANVLTF
V gene: TRBV10-1; CDR3 protein: CASSDRGVSGSYEQYF
V gene: TRBV7-6; CDR3 protein: CASSEAPGTKGLGAFF
V gene: TRBV5-1; CDR3 protein: CASSLAGAGSPLHF
V gene: TRBV9; CDR3 protein: CASSLAGGFETQYF
V gene: TRBV30; CDR3 protein: CAWSAGLAEETQYF
V gene: TRBV6-5; CDR3 protein: CASSYAGTVLSYEQYF
V gene: TRBV29-1; CDR3 protein: CSVDQRGPGNTIYF
V gene: TRBV27; CDR3 protein: CASGESVGYTF
V gene: TRBV5-5; CDR3 protein: CASSLEGTGRNEQFF
V gene: TRBV5-1; CDR3 protein: CASTGQGTQGTQYF
V gene: TRBV6-5; CDR3 protein: CASSYQGAYTEAFF
V gene: TRBV5-1; CDR3 protein: CASSLAGGARVGELFF
V gene: TRBV4-1; CDR3 protein: CASSPYRDTNTEAFF
V gene: TRBV30; CDR3 protein: CAWSGPYTQYF